What follows are 26 T cell receptor beta chains derived from one specimen sequenced in a study of beta chain features in type 1 diabetes (dated by TCRdb to between 2017 and 2018). Library creation used the immunoSEQ multiplex PCR assay. The entire isolated RNA was reverse transcribed using the High Capacity cDNA Reverse Transcription Kit, and thus expressed TCRB transcripts were sequenced. Imported from immuneACCESS, the table was reduced by TCRdb to in-frame sequences with V and J called. These copies leave out some clones; in studies compared against another copy, an unresolved V gene accounts for under half, and the cause of the remainder is not known. The sample contains about 900,000 clones, 17% of them found a single time. The ten largest clonotypes hold roughly 0.025% of the sample. The specimen sequenced was naive CD4+ T cells from blood. The sample's cell subset or site label, in plain terms: true naive CD4+ T cells. The receptors come from a woman between 18 and 29 years old in good health.

This clone showed up just a few times. J is TRBJ2-7 and V is TRBV11-1, with D unresolved. The CDR3 runs to 14 residues. V lost 1 base to trimming and J lost 5 bases, with 12 bases between them. Germline CDR1 reads SGHAT; CDR2 reads FQDESV (reference sequence). The CDR3 loop reads CASSLVGPSHEQYF. CDR3 DNA: TGTGCCAGCAGCTTAGTGGGTCCTTCACACGAGCAGTACTTC.

V usage is TRBV5-4 and J usage is TRBJ2-2; 7 bases map to TRBD2. The CDR3 contains 16 residues. CDR1 and CDR2 (germline): SGHNT, YYREEE (reference sequence). V was pared by 3 bases and J by 6 bases, with 11 bases of the junction left unmatched. The CDR3 protein is CASSSRAGVSSGELFF. The CDR3 DNA is TGTGCCAGCAGCTCTCGGGCGGGAGTTTCGTCCGGGGAGCTGTTTTTT.

The gene calls are TRBV20-1 and TRBJ2-1; D unclear. The CDR3 has 11 amino acids. V was trimmed by 6 bases and J by 3 bases, leaving 6 bases between them. Germline CDR1 DFQATT, CDR2 SNEGSKA (reference sequence). In nucleotides, the CDR3 is TGCAGTGCGGAGAACTACAATGAGCAGTTCTTC. It yields the protein CSAENYNEQFF.

To note about this clone: This sample also contains other DNA sequences that code for the same CDR3. The chain combines TRBV18 with TRBJ2-1; D gene unclear. The V and J ends lost 3 bases and 0 bases respectively, with 3 bases between them. CDR1 is KGHSH and CDR2 is LQKENI in the germline V gene. The CDR3 length is 13 residues. The CDR3 DNA reads TGTGCCAGCTCACCTAGCTCCTACAATGAGCAGTTCTTC. Its translation is CASSPSSYNEQFF.

Here the CDR3 DNA reads TGTGCCAGTAGTTCGCCCCCCCAAGAGACCCAGTACTTC. Amino acids: CASSSPPQETQYF. The chain links TRBV19 to TRBJ2-5; D remains unclear. Trimming pared 5 bases from V and 1 base from J, leaving 8 bases between. The CDR3 length is 13 residues. Germline lookup yields CDR1 LNHDA and CDR2 SQIVND (reference sequence).

A few counts support this clone. The genes are TRBV12-5 and TRBJ2-2, with D unresolved. Germline assignment: CDR1 LGHNT and CDR2 FRNRAP. V lost 6 bases to trimming and J lost 5 bases, with 10 bases between them. The CDR3 runs to 13 residues. CDR3 bases: TGTGCTAGTGGGCTTACTCTAACCGGGGAGCTGTTTTTT. It is translated as CASGLTLTGELFF.

This clone was seen only a few times. The same CDR3 arises from other DNA sequences in this sample as well. The V and J genes are TRBV2 and TRBJ2-6; D call uncertain. V was trimmed by 3 bases and J by 0 bases, leaving 3 bases between them. Germline CDR1 and CDR2: SNHLY and FYNNEI. The CDR3 totals 14 residues. This CDR3 reads CASSEISGANVLTF. For the CDR3, the DNA is TGTGCCAGCAGTGAGATCTCTGGGGCCAACGTCCTGACTTTC. The whole variable domain, filled in from reference TRBV2 and TRBJ2-6, reads EPEVTQTPSHQVTQMGQEVILRCVPISNHLYFYWYRQILGQKVEFLVSFYNNEISEKSEIFDDQFSVERPDGSNFTLKIRSTKLEDSAMYFCASSEISGANVLTFGAGSRLTVL.

The chain joins TRBV6-5 to TRBJ2-6; D unresolved. Per the germline V gene, CDR1 is MNHEY and CDR2 is SVGAGI. The CDR3 extends over 14 amino acids. Trimming shortened V by 7 bases and J by 1 base, and 8 bases separated the two germline ends. CDR3 nucleotide sequence: TGTGCCAGCAAAACCCCATCTGGGGCCAACGTCCTGACTTTC. Its protein is CASKTPSGANVLTF.

This clone was seen a handful of times. The chain links TRBV27 to TRBJ1-5; D uncertain. The germline V and J ends were trimmed by 3 bases and 0 bases, with 6 bases remaining between them. The CDR3 loop spans 14 amino acids. Germline V lookup: CDR1 MNHEY, CDR2 SMNVEV (reference sequence). This CDR3 reads CASSFGYSNQPQHF. CDR3 DNA sequence: TGTGCCAGCAGTTTTGGCTATAGCAATCAGCCCCAGCATTTT.

The V gene is TRBV2, the J gene TRBJ1-1; no clear D. CDR1 SNHLY and CDR2 FYNNEI come from the germline V gene. The CDR3 contains 11 residues. V was pared by 4 bases and J by 5 bases, with 5 bases between. The CDR3: CASSGHTEAFF. As DNA, the CDR3 is TGTGCCAGCAGTGGGCATACTGAAGCTTTCTTT.

This clone occurred a few times. The chain employs TRBV15 and TRBJ2-1; D gene ambiguous. CDR3 length: 18 amino acids. From germline, CDR1 is LNHNV and CDR2 YYDKDF (reference sequence). V lost 2 bases, J lost 12 bases, and 29 bases lay in between. This CDR3 is CATSRPQIDSTAIFGQFF. In nucleotides, the CDR3 is TGTGCCACCAGCAGACCCCAGATCGACTCAACCGCGATTTTTGGGCAGTTCTTC.

The chain couples TRBV7-3 to TRBJ2-4; the match to TRBD1 covers 8 bases. Germline trimming cut 5 bases from V and 1 base from J; bases unmatched to any gene: 7. Germline CDR1 SGHTA, CDR2 FQGTGA. This CDR3 has 16 amino acids. CDR3 DNA sequence: TGTGCCAGCAGCGCGACAGGGGACCGGGCCAAAAACATTCAGTACTTC. Protein product: CASSATGDRAKNIQYF.

This clone was counted only a few times. The J gene is TRBJ2-5, the V gene TRBV7-9; 7 bases line up with TRBD2. The V and J ends lost 2 bases and 2 bases, in that order; junction bases with no gene match: 14. This CDR3 is built from 18 residues. Germline V gene lookup returns CDR1 SEHNR and CDR2 FQNEAQ (reference sequence). Written as DNA, the CDR3 is TGTGCCAGCAGCTTACGCCCTCTAAGAGCGGGACCTCAAGAGACCCAGTACTTC. Amino acid sequence: CASSLRPLRAGPQETQYF. Full variable domain (remainder filled in from reference TRBV7-9 and TRBJ2-5): DTGVSQNPRHKITKRGQNVTFRCDPISEHNRLYWYRQTLGQGPEFLTYFQNEAQLEKSRLLSDRFSAERPKGSFSTLEIQRTEQGDSAMYLCASSLRPLRAGPQETQYFGPGTRLLVL.

The chain couples TRBV23-1 to TRBJ2-2; D is unresolved. TRBV23-1 is recorded as an ORF, its role being uncertain. There are 15 residues in the CDR3. Trimming cost V 6 bases and J 6 bases, with 17 bases left between them. The CDR3 loop reads CASSAALAGPGELFF. The CDR3 region has the DNA TGCGCCAGCAGCGCGGCGCTCGCCGGGCCCGGGGAGCTGTTTTTT.

This clone was seen a few times. The chain links TRBV29-1 to TRBJ1-1, with D possibly being TRBD1 (6 bases). The CDR3 is made up of 13 amino acids. V dropped 3 bases and J dropped 4 bases, with 12 bases sitting between them. Germline V CDR1 and CDR2: SQVTM, ANQGSEA. CDR3 sequence: CSVDRQGFTEAFF. In DNA form, the CDR3 reads TGCAGCGTTGATCGGCAGGGGTTCACTGAAGCTTTCTTT.

This clone has a single count. The chain combines TRBV9 with TRBJ2-3; D is ambiguous. This CDR3 region has 14 residues. Trimming shortened V by 4 bases and J by 0 bases, and 9 bases separated the two germline ends. CDR1 SGDLS and CDR2 YYNGEE come from the germline V gene. The CDR3 sequence is CASSTRPSTDTQYF. The CDR3 DNA reads as TGTGCCAGCAGCACCAGACCTAGCACAGATACGCAGTATTTT.

The V gene is TRBV7-9, the J gene TRBJ1-2, with a weak D call TRBD1 (5 bases). CDR3 length equals 14 residues. Germline V gene data show CDR1 as SEHNR and CDR2 as FQNEAQ (reference sequence). Trimming took off 1 base at V and 4 bases at J, with 10 bases between the two ends. This chain's CDR3 is CASSLEGRTYGYTF. DNA for the CDR3: TGTGCCAGCAGCTTAGAGGGACGGACCTATGGCTACACCTTC. The whole variable domain, remainder taken from reference TRBV7-9 and TRBJ1-2, is DTGVSQNPRHKITKRGQNVTFRCDPISEHNRLYWYRQTLGQGPEFLTYFQNEAQLEKSRLLSDRFSAERPKGSFSTLEIQRTEQGDSAMYLCASSLEGRTYGYTFGSGTRLTVV.

This clone has only a few counts. V and J are TRBV7-9 and TRBJ1-4, with 10 bases matching TRBD1. CDR3 size: 15 residues. The V gene's germline CDR1 is SEHNR and CDR2 FQNEAQ (reference sequence). The trim removed 5 bases at V and 8 bases at J, leaving 8 bases unmatched. The CDR3 protein is CASSQRQGAPEKLFF. CDR3 bases: TGTGCCAGCAGCCAAAGACAGGGGGCACCGGAAAAACTGTTTTTT.

This clone was found a few times. The V call is TRBV20-1, the J call TRBJ2-5, with D unresolved. Trimming removed 2 bases at V and 12 bases at J, with 4 bases between. Germline CDR1 is DFQATT and CDR2 is SNEGSKA (reference sequence). CDR3 length: 8 residues. CDR3 sequence: CSARPEYF. In nucleotides, the CDR3 is TGCAGTGCTAGACCGGAGTACTTC.

The chain is built from TRBV7-8 and TRBJ1-5; unclear D gene. V gave up 5 bases and J gave up 7 bases, with 12 bases separating them. This CDR3 region has 13 residues. Germline V gene lookup returns CDR1 SGHVS and CDR2 FQNEAQ. The chain's CDR3 is CASSRGSRQPQHF. Written as DNA, the CDR3 is TGTGCCAGCAGCCGAGGGAGTAGACAGCCCCAGCATTTT.

This chain connects TRBV2 to TRBJ2-1; 10 nucleotides align to TRBD2. Germline CDR1 and CDR2: SNHLY and FYNNEI. J gave up 6 bases and V 0 bases, and 5 bases lay outside the gene matches. The CDR3 spans 16 residues. The CDR3 sequence: CASSEAPAGGGNEQFF. The CDR3 DNA reads TGTGCCAGCAGTGAAGCCCCAGCGGGAGGGGGCAATGAGCAGTTCTTC. Full variable domain (rest looked up from reference TRBV2 and TRBJ2-1): EPEVTQTPSHQVTQMGQEVILRCVPISNHLYFYWYRQILGQKVEFLVSFYNNEISEKSEIFDDQFSVERPDGSNFTLKIRSTKLEDSAMYFCASSEAPAGGGNEQFFGPGTRLTVL.

V and J are TRBV7-2 and TRBJ2-7, with TRBD1 matching 7 bases. With 5 bases clipped from V and 5 bases from J, the junction kept 6 bases outside the gene matches. This CDR3 comprises 13 residues. The germline V gene has CDR1 SGHTA and CDR2 FQGNSA. The CDR3 reads CASSLRQGHEQYF. Here the CDR3 DNA reads TGTGCCAGCAGCCTTAGACAGGGTCACGAGCAGTACTTC.

This chain connects TRBV10-1 to TRBJ2-7; D not certain. The length of the CDR3 is 15 residues. Germline CDR1 is WNHNN and CDR2 is SYGVQD (reference sequence). Trimming stripped 4 bases from V and 3 bases from J, with 16 bases between. CDR3 protein: CASSVNFGSVYEQYF. In DNA form, the CDR3 reads TGCGCCAGCAGTGTAAATTTCGGGTCCGTCTACGAGCAGTACTTC.

The chain is built from TRBV6-1 and TRBJ2-7, with D possibly matching TRBD1 (5 bases). The CDR3 loop spans 13 amino acids. Germline loops: CDR1 MNHNS, CDR2 SASEGT. The V end was cut by 7 bases, the J end by 3 bases, with 13 bases between. In nucleotides, the CDR3 is TGTGCCAGCATCAGGGATTTTGGCTACGAGCAGTACTTC. Amino acids: CASIRDFGYEQYF.

This clone occurred a few times. The V and J genes are TRBV7-8 and TRBJ1-5; 7 bases fit TRBD1. Germline V lookup: CDR1 SGHVS, CDR2 FQNEAQ. CDR3 size: 15 residues. V shed 5 bases and J 5 bases; nucleotides not matched to a gene: 9. CDR3 coding DNA: TGTGCCAGCAGCCTACAGGGGACTCTATATCAGCCCCAGCATTTT. Its translation is CASSLQGTLYQPQHF.

The V call is TRBV19, the J call TRBJ1-2, with 10 bases lining up with TRBD1. The V segment lost 11 bases and the J segment 5 bases; nucleotides outside the gene matches: 5. CDR3 length equals 12 residues. In germline, CDR1 is LNHDA, CDR2 SQIVND (reference sequence). CDR3 bases: TGTGCCTGTGGGACAGGGGAATATGGCTACACCTTC. It specifies CACGTGEYGYTF. Full variable domain (missing parts from reference TRBV19 and TRBJ1-2): DGGITQSPKYLFRKEGQNVTLSCEQNLNHDAMYWYRQDPGQGLRLIYYSQIVNDFQKGDIAEGYSVSREKKESFPLTVTSAQKNPTAFYLCACGTGEYGYTFGSGTRLTVV.